The 18 T cell receptor beta chains below come from one sample, sequenced in a study of blood T cell repertoires in COVID-19 (dated by TCRdb to about 2020). To prepare the library, the immunoSEQ multiplex PCR assay was applied. Here the immuneACCESS table is served through TCRdb, limited to in-frame sequences with V and J called. Missing clones are a known gap in these copies; in checked studies unresolved V genes cover under half, and the rest lacks a known reason. The sample contains hundreds of thousands of clones, about nine tenths of them found a single time. The biggest ten clones account for around 1% of the sample. The material sequenced was PBMCs or T cells enriched from blood (not recorded which). Every receptor here comes from a man aged 50 to 59 who had been exposed to COVID-19.

Here the CDR3 reads CASSPPGGGTEAFF. The CDR3 nucleotides are TGTGCCAGCAGCCCACCCGGCGGGGGGACTGAAGCTTTCTTT. This chain links TRBV3-1 (or the pseudogene TRBV3-2) with TRBJ1-1, with a tentative D call TRBD1 (5 bases). Trimming pared 4 bases from V and 5 bases from J, leaving 14 bases between. Germline V CDR1 and CDR2: LGHDT, YNNKEL (reference sequence). The CDR3 extends over 14 amino acids.

V and J are TRBV5-1 and TRBJ2-5; D unclear. The germline gives CDR1 SGHRS, CDR2 YFSETQ. CDR3 length: 13 residues. Deletions cut 0 bases from V and 3 bases from J, with 6 bases between. DNA of the CDR3: TGCGCCAGCAGCTTGGCTCAGGAAGAGACCCAGTACTTC. It translates to CASSLAQEETQYF. Drawing the rest from reference TRBV5-1 and TRBJ2-5, the complete variable domain is KAGVTQTPRYLIKTRGQQVTLSCSPISGHRSVSWYQQTPGQGLQFLFEYFSETQRNKGNFPGRFSGRQFSNSRSEMNVSTLELGDSALYLCASSLAQEETQYFGPGTRLLVL.

The chain links TRBV18 to TRBJ2-5, with 8 bases aligning to TRBD1. This CDR3 spans 14 amino acids. The germline V gene encodes CDR1 KGHSH and CDR2 LQKENI. The trim removed 3 bases at V and 0 bases at J, leaving 0 bases unmatched. CDR3 loop: CASSPTGDQETQYF. The DNA for the CDR3 is TGTGCCAGCTCACCGACAGGGGACCAAGAGACCCAGTACTTC.

The gene calls are TRBV5-1 and TRBJ1-2; weak D call: TRBD1 (6 bases). CDR1 is SGHRS and CDR2 is YFSETQ in the germline V gene. V lost 6 bases, J lost 5 bases, and 14 bases lay in between. The CDR3 contains 13 residues. For the CDR3, the DNA is TGCGCCAGCACCCTGGACAGATCTTATGGCTACACCTTC. This sequence encodes CASTLDRSYGYTF.

This clone has only one observation. This chain joins TRBV5-5 and TRBJ1-6; perhaps TRBD1 as D (5 bases). The CDR3 covers 14 residues. Per germline, CDR1 SGHKS and CDR2 YYEKEE (reference sequence). Trimming left V 2 bases short and J 10 bases short, with 13 bases between. CDR3 coding DNA: TGTGCCAGCAGCTTACGGCAGGGAGGGTCACCCCTCCACTTT. Protein sequence: CASSLRQGGSPLHF.

The V call is TRBV28, the J call TRBJ1-5; a possible D gene is TRBD1 (6 bases). CDR3 length: 15 amino acids. The V end was cut by 7 bases, the J end by 7 bases, with 20 bases between. Germline V gene sequence: CDR1 MDHEN, CDR2 SYDVKM. DNA of the CDR3: TGTGCCAGCACCTCCTTCTGGGGGCCTAGGCAGCCCCAGCATTTT. Its translation: CASTSFWGPRQPQHF.

This clone was observed once. This sequence joins TRBV5-5 and TRBJ2-5, with 12 bases identical to TRBD2. Germline CDR1 and CDR2: SGHKS and YYEKEE (reference sequence). There are 15 residues in the CDR3. V trimming: 4 bases; J trimming: 4 bases; junction bases outside the gene matches: 5. CDR3 DNA sequence: TGTGCCAGCAGCCCTACGGGACTAGCGGGAGAGACCCAGTACTTC. Translation: CASSPTGLAGETQYF.

The rearrangement links TRBV6-5 to TRBJ1-5; no firm D call. Trimming took off 7 bases at V and 2 bases at J, with 15 bases between the two ends. The CDR3 is made up of 15 amino acids. In germline, CDR1 is MNHEY, CDR2 SVGAGI. The CDR3 nucleotides read TGTGCCAGCATGAATCGTCCCGAGGGCAATCAGCCCCAGCATTTT. This encodes CASMNRPEGNQPQHF.

The chain carries TRBV19 and TRBJ2-7; D is ambiguous. The V and J ends lost 2 bases and 6 bases respectively, with 11 bases between them. CDR1 LNHDA and CDR2 SQIVND come from the germline V gene (reference sequence). The CDR3 loop spans 13 amino acids. The CDR3 spells CASSISRRGEQYF. As DNA, the CDR3 is TGTGCCAGTAGTATATCCCGCCGCGGCGAGCAGTACTTC.

The chain employs TRBV28 and TRBJ2-7, with 8 nucleotides matching TRBD2. The germline CDR1 and CDR2 sequences are MDHEN and SYDVKM. CDR3 length equals 14 residues. Losses at the gene ends were 7 bases for V and 4 bases for J; bases not matched to a gene: 9. The CDR3 sequence: CASNGGSGIYEQYV. CDR3 nucleotides: TGTGCCAGCAACGGCGGTAGCGGGATTTACGAGCAGTACGTC.

The chain is built from TRBV9 and TRBJ2-3, with 11 bases lining up with TRBD2. With 2 bases clipped from V and 5 bases from J, the junction kept 7 bases outside the gene matches. The germline CDR1 and CDR2 sequences are SGDLS and YYNGEE. CDR3 length equals 16 residues. The CDR3 DNA follows: TGTGCCAGCAGCGTTACTAGCGGGGGTGCCATAGATACGCAGTATTTT. The encoded protein is CASSVTSGGAIDTQYF.

The rearrangement links TRBV5-4 to TRBJ2-1, with 12 bases matching TRBD2. This CDR3 is built from 15 residues. Germline V CDR1 and CDR2: SGHNT, YYREEE (reference sequence). V lost 4 bases to trimming and J lost 11 bases; unmatched junction nucleotides: 10. The CDR3 spells CASSRASGGAGQQFF. CDR3 bases: TGTGCCAGCAGCCGTGCTAGCGGGGGGGCCGGACAGCAGTTCTTC.

This rearrangement joins TRBV28 to TRBJ1-6; D remains unclear. The CDR3 totals 11 residues. Per germline, CDR1 MDHEN and CDR2 SYDVKM. Between the trimmed V and J ends, which lost 6 bases and 7 bases, there was a span of 4 bases. The CDR3 loop is CASRQNSPLHF. For the CDR3, the DNA is TGTGCCAGCAGACAGAATTCACCCCTCCACTTT. Looking up the rest from reference TRBV28 and TRBJ1-6 gives the full variable domain: DVKVTQSSRYLVKRTGEKVFLECVQDMDHENMFWYRQDPGLGLRLIYFSYDVKMKEKGDIPEGYSVSREKKERFSLILESASTNQTSMYLCASRQNSPLHFGNGTRLTVT.

CDR3 in DNA: TGTGCCAGCAGCTTAGGGGCAGGGGGCGACGGAAACACCATATATTTT. Translation: CASSLGAGGDGNTIYF. The chain couples TRBV7-2 to TRBJ1-3, with TRBD1 matching over 8 bases. The CDR3 extends over 16 amino acids. Germline values: CDR1 SGHTA, CDR2 FQGNSA. V gave up 1 base and J gave up 4 bases; unmatched junction bases: 6. The whole variable domain, filled in from reference TRBV7-2 and TRBJ1-3, reads GAGVSQSPSNKVTEKGKDVELRCDPISGHTALYWYRQSLGQGLEFLIYFQGNSAPDKSGLPSDRFSAERTGGSVSTLTIQRTQQEDSAVYLCASSLGAGGDGNTIYFGEGSWLTVV.

The chain employs TRBV24-1 and TRBJ1-1; D is unclear. V was trimmed by 3 bases and J by 5 bases, leaving 12 bases between them. CDR1 is KGHDR, CDR2 SFDVKD, per germline. The CDR3 is 14 amino acids. The CDR3 loop is CATSDPRGGTEAFF. The CDR3 DNA sequence: TGTGCCACCAGTGATCCACGGGGTGGGACTGAAGCTTTCTTT.

This chain connects TRBV12-3 or TRBV12-4 to TRBJ2-7; no definite D call. Trimming left V 1 base short and J 5 bases short, with 9 bases between. CDR3 length: 13 residues. The CDR3 sequence: CASSLDPEHEQYV. CDR3 DNA: TGTGCCAGCAGTTTAGATCCAGAACACGAGCAGTACGTC.

The chain couples TRBV27 to TRBJ1-5; TRBD1 might be the D (6 bases). Between the trimmed V and J ends, which lost 8 bases and 3 bases, there was a span of 11 bases. This CDR3 comprises 13 residues. Germline loops: CDR1 MNHEY, CDR2 SMNVEV (reference sequence). The DNA for the CDR3 is TGTGCCAGCTCGGGACACCTCAATCAGCCCCAGCATTTT. It yields the protein CASSGHLNQPQHF.

The rearrangement links TRBV18 to TRBJ1-6; 7 nucleotides line up with TRBD1. Germline CDR1 is KGHSH and CDR2 is LQKENI. V lost 2 bases to trimming and J lost 7 bases; unmatched junction nucleotides: 5. The CDR3 runs 15 residues. The CDR3 loop is CASSPRDSLNSPLHF. CDR3 nucleotide sequence: TGTGCCAGCTCACCAAGGGACAGTTTAAATTCACCCCTCCACTTT.